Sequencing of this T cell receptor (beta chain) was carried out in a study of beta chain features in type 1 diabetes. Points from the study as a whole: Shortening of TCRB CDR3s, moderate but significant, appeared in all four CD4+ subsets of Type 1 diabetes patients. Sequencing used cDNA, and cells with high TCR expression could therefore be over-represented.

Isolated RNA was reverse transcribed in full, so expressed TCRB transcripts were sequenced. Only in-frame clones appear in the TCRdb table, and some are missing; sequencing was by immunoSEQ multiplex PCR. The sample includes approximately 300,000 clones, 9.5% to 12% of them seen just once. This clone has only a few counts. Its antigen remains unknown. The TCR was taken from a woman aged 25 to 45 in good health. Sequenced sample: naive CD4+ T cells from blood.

The CDR3 region has the DNA TGTGCCAGCAGCTCCTACCGACAGCAAGAGACCCAGTACTTC. Its protein is CASSSYRQQETQYF. V usage is TRBV7-9 and J usage is TRBJ2-5; maybe TRBD1 (5 bases). The CDR3 loop spans 14 amino acids. Per the germline V gene, CDR1 is SEHNR and CDR2 is FQNEAQ (reference sequence). V lost 4 bases and J 2 bases, leaving 11 bases between the germline ends.